The rows below give T cell receptor beta chains drawn from one sample of a study of beta chain features in type 1 diabetes. Libraries were prepared by immunoSEQ multiplex PCR; TCRdb keeps only in-frame clonotypes and omits some of them. The sample has 240,000 or so clones, around 21% seen once. The sample comprised naive CD4+ T cells from blood. The receptors were gathered from a woman in her 40s with type 1 diabetes. Both conserved end residues are part of each CDR3. D genes are given only for firm matches. Clone size is stated in some rows and not others, as once, few, many or a class when expanded.

.,15,TRBJ1-5,.,TRBV5-1,TGCGCCAGCAGCTTGGCCACAGGAGGCAATCAGCCCCAGCATTTT,CASSLATGGNQPQHF
.,13,TRBJ2-7,.,TRBV19,TGTGCCAGTAGTACCGGGAGCGCCTACGAGCAGTACTTC,CASSTGSAYEQYF
.,14,TRBJ2-3,TRBD1,TRBV28,TGTGCCAGCAGTGGGGGACAGGGAGCAGATACGCAGTATTTT,CASSGGQGADTQYF
few,12,TRBJ1-1,.,TRBV29-1,TGCAGCGTAATAAAAGCCGGCACTGAAGCTTTCTTT,CSVIKAGTEAFF
few,14,TRBJ2-7,.,TRBV11-2,TGTGCCAGCAGCCCATACCTTTCTTCGGACGAGCAGTACTTC,CASSPYLSSDEQYF
few,12,TRBJ1-2,TRBD1,TRBV29-1,TGCAGCGCAGACAGGGCAAGCGAAGGCTACACCTTC,CSADRASEGYTF
.,15,TRBJ1-6,.,TRBV6-5,TGTGCCAGCAGTTACGGGGGAGGGTACAATTCACCCCTCCACTTT,CASSYGGGYNSPLHF
.,12,TRBJ2-2,.,TRBV9,TGTGCCAGCAGCGTAGTCGGAGCGGAGCTGTTTTTT,CASSVVGAELFF
.,15,TRBJ2-5,TRBD1,TRBV28,TGTGCCAGCAGCCCCACGGGACAGCCCGAAGAGACCCAGTACTTC,CASSPTGQPEETQYF
few,12,TRBJ2-5,.,TRBV2,TGTGCCAGCAACTCCTACCGTCGGACCCAGTACTTC,CASNSYRRTQYF
.,14,TRBJ2-1,.,TRBV2,TGTGCCAGCACCGTAGCCTCTCCTTACAATGAGCAGTTCTTC,CASTVASPYNEQFF
.,16,TRBJ2-1,TRBD2,TRBV6-6,TGTGCCAGCAGTTACTCGACTAGCGGGGGGTACAATGAGCAGTTCTTC,CASSYSTSGGYNEQFF
few,12,TRBJ1-1,.,TRBV29-1,TGCAGCGTTGAAGGGCCCTCAGGAGGAGCTTTCTTT,CSVEGPSGGAFF
.,14,TRBJ1-4,.,TRBV10-3,TGTGCCATCGGGGGCGTATTGGGTTCAGGAAAACTGTTTTTT,CAIGGVLGSGKLFF
few,12,TRBJ2-3,TRBD2,TRBV11-2,TGTGCCACCCGTAGCGGGGGGCCTACGCAGTATTTT,CATRSGGPTQYF
.,15,TRBJ1-2,TRBD1,TRBV25-1,TGTGCCAGCAGTGAATGGCGAGGGGGCGGCTATGGCTACACCTTC,CASSEWRGGGYGYTF
.,13,TRBJ2-5,TRBD1,TRBV18,TGTGCCAGCTCACCACAGGACAGGGAGACCCAGTACTTC,CASSPQDRETQYF
.,15,TRBJ2-7,TRBD1,TRBV10-3,TGTGCCATCAATCAACCGGGACAGGGGCTTTACGAGCAGTACTTC,CAINQPGQGLYEQYF
.,14,TRBJ2-7,TRBD1,TRBV5-6,TGTGCCAGCAGGGACGGACAGGGATCCTACGAGCAGTACTTC,CASRDGQGSYEQYF
.,15,TRBJ1-1,.,TRBV6-5,TGTGCCAGCAGTACGGGGCGACAAGGCCAGGGGAGAGCTTTCTTT,CASSTGRQGQGRAFF
.,15,TRBJ2-2,TRBD1,TRBV18,TGTGCCAGCTCACCACGGGCAGGGGGAACCGGGGAGCTGTTTTTT,CASSPRAGGTGELFF
few,16,TRBJ2-1,TRBD2,TRBV5-1,TGCGCCAGCAAAACTAGCGGGGGACTCTCCTACAATGAGCAGTTCTTC,CASKTSGGLSYNEQFF
few,15,TRBJ1-2,.,TRBV6-5,TGTGCCAGCAGTTACTCGACCGACGGGAACTATGGCTACACCTTC,CASSYSTDGNYGYTF
.,12,TRBJ2-7,.,TRBV28,TGTGCCAGCAGTTTACAGGGATACGAGCAGTACTTC,CASSLQGYEQYF
.,16,TRBJ1-5,TRBD1,TRBV7-2,TGTGCCAGCAGCCCCGGGACAGGGGCTAGCAATCAGCCCCAGCATTTT,CASSPGTGASNQPQHF
.,15,TRBJ1-5,.,TRBV15,TGTGCCACCAGCAGGTCGGCGGAGGCCAATCAGCCCCAGCATTTT,CATSRSAEANQPQHF
few,12,TRBJ1-4,.,TRBV9,TGTGCCAGCAGCGTAGAAGGGGGAAAACTGTTTTTT,CASSVEGGKLFF
few,15,TRBJ2-1,.,TRBV9,TGTGCCAGCAGCGTTAGCGGCGACAAGGACAATGAGCAGTTCTTC,CASSVSGDKDNEQFF
few,13,TRBJ2-3,.,TRBV29-1,TGCAGCGTTCCCGTCCCGGGCACAGATACGCAGTATTTT,CSVPVPGTDTQYF
few,15,TRBJ2-1,TRBD2,TRBV28,TGTGCCAGCAGTCCCCTAGCGGGGGTGCACAATGAGCAGTTCTTC,CASSPLAGVHNEQFF
few,16,TRBJ1-2,TRBD1,TRBV5-1,TGCGCCAGCAGCACCGGACAGGGTTATGACTCGGGTGGCTACACCTTC,CASSTGQGYDSGGYTF
few,12,TRBJ2-1,.,TRBV29-1,TGCAGCGTTGGAAACGGACTCAATGAGCAGTTCTTC,CSVGNGLNEQFF
.,11,TRBJ2-4,.,TRBV29-1,TGCAGCGTTGAAGCCCCGGACATTCAGTACTTC,CSVEAPDIQYF